This TCR beta chain was captured in a study of T cells in Graves' hyperthyroidism and ophthalmopathy. Across the whole study: Peripheral blood was secured at the point of initial diagnosis, before any treatment. Notes on the study in general: Blood held most thyroid clonotypes expanded above 0.001 frequency.

Patients affected by ophthalmopathy presented a Clinical Activity Score of at least 3, a NOSPECS grade of at least 4, and disease duration below 3 months. Each diagnosis drew on symptoms, thyroxine, TRAb, thyroid ultrasound and orbital computed tomography findings. Authors of the study amplified TCR beta CDR3 regions from RNA transcripts. First-round RT-PCR targeting the TCR CDR3 was performed with the HTBI primer set. Via MiXCR, TCRdb re-called the multiplex PCR reads, giving one row per CDR3 protein. Altogether around 340,000 distinct CDR3 sequences are present, 18% being singletons, with the ten largest covering 15% to 18%. V lost 5 bases and J lost 7; bases outside the gene matches: 5. The CDR3 is made up of 12 amino acids. Germline V gives CDR1 GTSNPN, CDR2 SVGIG (reference sequence). This clonotype occurred many times. Its antigen remains unknown.

The chain uses TRBV30 and TRBJ1-2; 9 bases match TRBD1. This sequence originates from a woman aged 40 to 50 with Graves' ophthalmopathy. Material for sequencing was blood. The CDR3 protein is CAWDGQGSGYTF. DNA of the CDR3: TGTGCCTGGGATGGACAGGGGTCTGGCTACACCTTC.